The 25 T cell receptor beta chains below all came from one sample that was sequenced in a study of post-analysis software for immune sequencing data. Their antigens remain unidentified. Broader study findings: The five TRBV segments detected at higher frequency in patients than in controls included TRBV5-6, TRBV5-1 and TRBV20-1.

Each TCR beta cDNA library carried unique molecular identifiers. TCRdb called the PCR reads again in MiXCR, with one record for every CDR3 protein. The repertoire has around 440,000 distinct CDR3 sequences, roughly 45% of them found once; the top ten carry about 12%. The sequenced material came from blood. The origin of the receptors is a girl under 18 with multiple sclerosis.

The chain recombines TRBV7-3 with TRBJ2-5; 7 nucleotides line up with TRBD2. The CDR3 loop spans 15 amino acids. Unmatched junction bases numbered 11, after V lost 5 bases and J lost 5 bases. Germline CDR1 is SGHTA and CDR2 is FQGTGA. CDR3 nucleotide sequence: TGTGCCAGCAGCCAGCTGGCGGGAGCGGCGGAGACCCAGTACTTC. Translated, it gives CASSQLAGAAETQYF.

This chain links TRBV7-3 with TRBJ2-5; TRBD2 might be the D (5 bases). V was pared by 2 bases and J by 11 bases, with 21 bases between. Germline CDR1 reads SGHTA; CDR2 reads FQGTGA. The CDR3 sequence is 15 residues long. As DNA, the CDR3 is TGTGCCAGCAGCTTACTAGCTAGTAGCTCCTACGGGCAGTACTTC. Its protein is CASSLLASSSYGQYF.

This clonotype was seen more than once but under ten times. The chain has TRBV7-9 and TRBJ1-1; maybe TRBD1 (6 bases). The CDR3 length is 14 residues. Trimming removed 5 bases at V and 4 bases at J, with 14 bases between. CDR1 is SEHNR and CDR2 is FQNEAQ in the germline V gene (reference sequence). The CDR3 protein is CASSPGQVRTEAFF. CDR3 bases: TGTGCCAGCAGCCCGGGACAAGTACGCACTGAAGCTTTCTTT.

This clonotype was counted between two and nine times. The rearrangement links TRBV7-9 to TRBJ2-4; weak D call: TRBD1 (5 bases). Germline V gene sequence: CDR1 SEHNR, CDR2 FQNEAQ (reference sequence). The CDR3 totals 16 residues. Trimming took off 3 bases at V and 0 bases at J, with 12 bases between the two ends. The CDR3 spells CASSFLQGIAKNIQYF. The CDR3 nucleotides are TGTGCCAGCAGCTTCTTGCAGGGAATAGCCAAAAACATTCAGTACTTC.

The chain couples TRBV28 to TRBJ2-1; D uncertain. The CDR3 is 16 residues long. V lost 6 bases to trimming and J lost 0 bases, with 15 bases between them. Germline CDR1 reads MDHEN; CDR2 reads SYDVKM. Here the CDR3 DNA reads TGTGCCAGCAGCTCCAGAGGTAGCCCCTCCTACAATGAGCAGTTCTTC. Protein: CASSSRGSPSYNEQFF. Complete variable domain (other parts from reference TRBV28 and TRBJ2-1): DVKVTQSSRYLVKRTGEKVFLECVQDMDHENMFWYRQDPGLGLRLIYFSYDVKMKEKGDIPEGYSVSREKKERFSLILESASTNQTSMYLCASSSRGSPSYNEQFFGPGTRLTVL.

There are a few counts of this clonotype. The chain employs TRBV7-2 and TRBJ2-7; TRBD1 is a possible D gene (6 bases). The germline V and J ends were trimmed by 1 base and 5 bases, with 15 bases remaining between them. Germline CDR1 SGHTA, CDR2 FQGNSA. This CDR3 has 15 residues. As DNA, the CDR3 is TGTGCCAGCAGCTTAGAGGCACCCAGGGGTCACGAGCAGTACTTC. This gives the protein CASSLEAPRGHEQYF.

V is TRBV4-1 and J is TRBJ1-5, with D hard to call. The germline V and J ends were trimmed by 5 bases and 7 bases, with 12 bases remaining between them. The germline V gene encodes CDR1 MGHRA and CDR2 YSYEKL. The CDR3 is 13 amino acids. CDR3 nucleotide sequence: TGCGCCAGCAGCGAACGACTGGACCAGCCCCAGCATTTT. Translated: CASSERLDQPQHF.

The chain uses TRBV24-1 and TRBJ2-1, with D unclear. The germline V and J ends were trimmed by 5 bases and 3 bases, with 10 bases remaining between them. Germline V lookup: CDR1 KGHDR, CDR2 SFDVKD. This CDR3 contains 14 residues. The CDR3 nucleotides read TGTGCCACCAGTGGAGCCGGCAGCTACAATGAGCAGTTCTTC. This translates into CATSGAGSYNEQFF.

This clonotype has a handful of counts. This chain connects TRBV24-1 to TRBJ2-5, with 7 bases lining up with TRBD2. Germline trimming cut 0 bases from V and 4 bases from J; bases unmatched to any gene: 4. The CDR3 consists of 15 residues. Germline assignment: CDR1 KGHDR and CDR2 SFDVKD. CDR3 sequence: CATSDLPPGGETQYF. Here the CDR3 DNA reads TGTGCCACCAGTGATTTGCCCCCGGGAGGAGAGACCCAGTACTTC.

This chain joins TRBV4-3 and TRBJ2-7; TRBD2 matches 8 bases. Trimming removed 0 bases from V and 9 bases from J; junction bases left unmatched: 13. Germline V lookup: CDR1 LGHNA, CDR2 YSLEER. The CDR3 has 16 amino acids. The CDR3 DNA reads as TGCGCCAGCAGCCAAGACCCGGGGGGGACTGGTGGTGGGCAGTACTTC. Encoded protein: CASSQDPGGTGGGQYF.

CDR3: CSVGQESGANVLTF. The CDR3 bases are TGCAGCGTCGGGCAGGAGAGTGGGGCCAACGTCCTGACTTTC. This rearrangement joins TRBV29-1 to TRBJ2-6; unclear D gene. V was trimmed by 6 bases and J by 3 bases, leaving 12 bases between them. This CDR3 has 14 amino acids. Germline CDR1 reads SQVTM; CDR2 reads ANQGSEA.

The gene calls are TRBV7-3 and TRBJ1-1; a weak D match, TRBD1 (6 bases). The CDR3 totals 15 residues. Trimming left V 5 bases short and J 4 bases short, with 17 bases between. CDR1 is SGHTA and CDR2 is FQGTGA in the germline V gene. This chain's CDR3 is CASSPPRGLATEAFF. In nucleotides, the CDR3 is TGTGCCAGCAGCCCTCCGCGGGGGCTTGCCACTGAAGCTTTCTTT.

The genes are TRBV3-1 and TRBJ2-5; D uncertain. CDR3 length equals 16 residues. The V gene lost 6 bases and the J gene lost 2 bases, with 19 bases spanning the gap. Germline V gives CDR1 LGHDT, CDR2 YNNKEL (reference sequence). CDR3 DNA: TGTGCCAGCAGTCCCTCTCAAACTCGCGGACAAGAGACCCAGTACTTC. This sequence encodes CASSPSQTRGQETQYF.

This sequence joins TRBV12-3 or TRBV12-4 and TRBJ1-6; 8 nucleotides align to TRBD1. This CDR3 has 15 residues. After removal of 6 bases from V and 7 bases from J, the junction contained 8 bases not matched to a gene. The CDR3 reads CASSPYQGANSPLHF. The CDR3 DNA is TGTGCCAGCAGCCCTTACCAGGGGGCGAATTCACCCCTCCACTTT.

This clonotype was picked up a small number of times. The V gene is TRBV12-3 or TRBV12-4, the J gene TRBJ2-1; D remains unclear. The CDR3 covers 15 residues. V shed 3 bases and J shed 6 bases, with 15 bases lying between them. The CDR3 DNA is TGTGCCAGCAGTTTTGACCCCGTGGGCTTCAATGAGCAGTTCTTC. It is translated as CASSFDPVGFNEQFF.

The chain is built from TRBV3-1 and TRBJ2-4; D could derive from TRBD1 or TRBD2 (5 bases each). CDR3 length equals 18 residues. V lost 3 bases to trimming and J lost 1 base, with 19 bases between them. The germline CDR1 and CDR2 sequences are LGHDT and YNNKEL (reference sequence). This CDR3 is CASSQGGRGDVAKNIQYF. The CDR3 DNA reads TGTGCCAGCAGCCAGGGTGGGAGAGGGGATGTGGCCAAAAACATTCAGTACTTC.

This clonotype occurred a few times. V gene TRBV10-3 combines with J gene TRBJ2-1; D assignment may be TRBD1 or TRBD2 (6 bases each). Germline CDR1 is ENHRY and CDR2 is SYGVKD. V was shortened by 4 bases and J by 6 bases, with 16 bases between the two germline ends. CDR3 size: 15 residues. The CDR3 loop reads CAISVTGASFNEQFF. The CDR3 nucleotides read TGTGCCATCAGTGTGACGGGGGCAAGCTTCAATGAGCAGTTCTTC.

This chain connects TRBV6-2 or TRBV6-3 to TRBJ1-3, with a possible D match to TRBD1 (6 bases). Germline V gives CDR1 MNHEY, CDR2 SVGEGT. The V end lost 0 bases, the J end lost 1 base, and 10 bases lay between the germline ends. The CDR3 runs 16 residues. The CDR3 here is CASSYSNRASGNTIYF. In nucleotides, the CDR3 is TGTGCCAGCAGTTACTCGAACAGGGCGTCTGGAAACACCATATATTTT.

CDR3 amino acids: CASSSLDTLSSYEQYF. The CDR3 DNA reads TGTGCCAGCAGTTCCCTTGACACCTTAAGCTCCTACGAGCAGTACTTC. The chain combines TRBV28 with TRBJ2-7, with no clear D. CDR1 and CDR2 from the germline V gene are MDHEN and SYDVKM. The CDR3 runs 16 residues. The V and J ends lost 4 bases and 0 bases respectively, with 16 bases between them.

The chain couples TRBV25-1 to TRBJ1-5, with 7 bases lining up with TRBD1. V was pared by 6 bases and J by 2 bases, with 7 bases of the junction left unmatched. Germline CDR1 is MGHDK and CDR2 is SYGVNS. The CDR3 sequence is 15 residues long. DNA of the CDR3: TGTGCCAGCAGCCCAGGGGGAGTCGGCAATCAGCCCCAGCATTTT. Translating it yields CASSPGGVGNQPQHF.

The chain is built from TRBV7-9 and TRBJ1-2, with D possibly being TRBD1 (6 bases). Germline V gene sequence: CDR1 SEHNR, CDR2 FQNEAQ (reference sequence). V was cut by 1 base and J by 3 bases, with 9 bases left in between. CDR3 length equals 14 residues. The chain's CDR3 is CASSLEAGDYGYTF. Written as DNA, the CDR3 is TGTGCCAGCAGCTTAGAGGCAGGGGACTATGGCTACACCTTC.

This clonotype was counted many times. The gene calls are TRBV29-1 and TRBJ2-7; possibly TRBD1 for D (5 bases). CDR1 and CDR2 from the germline V gene are SQVTM and ANQGSEA. The V gene lost 0 bases and the J gene lost 3 bases, with 9 bases spanning the gap. CDR3 length equals 13 residues. CDR3 loop: CSVEDGQGYEQYF. CDR3 sequence (DNA): TGCAGCGTTGAAGATGGGCAGGGCTACGAGCAGTACTTC.

V and J are TRBV4-3 and TRBJ2-7; tentative D call: TRBD2 (5 bases). The CDR3 covers 15 residues. V dropped 1 base and J dropped 5 bases, with 15 bases sitting between them. The germline V gene encodes CDR1 LGHNA and CDR2 YSLEER. CDR3: CASSQVASGRDEQYF. CDR3 DNA: TGCGCCAGCAGCCAAGTAGCCAGCGGTCGGGACGAGCAGTACTTC.

This clonotype showed up just a few times. The CDR3 protein is CSARDPAGALREQYF. CDR3 DNA: TGCAGTGCTAGAGATCCAGCGGGAGCTCTCAGGGAGCAGTACTTC. This chain joins TRBV20-1 and TRBJ2-7; 8 bases map to TRBD2. The CDR3 covers 15 residues. The germline V gene encodes CDR1 DFQATT and CDR2 SNEGSKA (reference sequence). V gave up 0 bases and J gave up 7 bases; unmatched junction bases: 11.

The V call is TRBV4-1, the J call TRBJ2-4; D call uncertain. V was trimmed by 0 bases and J by 13 bases, leaving 16 bases between them. The CDR3 runs to 14 residues. In germline, CDR1 is MGHRA, CDR2 YSYEKL. This CDR3 is CASSQEGTAEEQYF. The CDR3 DNA reads TGCGCCAGCAGCCAAGAGGGCACGGCTGAGGAGCAGTACTTC.